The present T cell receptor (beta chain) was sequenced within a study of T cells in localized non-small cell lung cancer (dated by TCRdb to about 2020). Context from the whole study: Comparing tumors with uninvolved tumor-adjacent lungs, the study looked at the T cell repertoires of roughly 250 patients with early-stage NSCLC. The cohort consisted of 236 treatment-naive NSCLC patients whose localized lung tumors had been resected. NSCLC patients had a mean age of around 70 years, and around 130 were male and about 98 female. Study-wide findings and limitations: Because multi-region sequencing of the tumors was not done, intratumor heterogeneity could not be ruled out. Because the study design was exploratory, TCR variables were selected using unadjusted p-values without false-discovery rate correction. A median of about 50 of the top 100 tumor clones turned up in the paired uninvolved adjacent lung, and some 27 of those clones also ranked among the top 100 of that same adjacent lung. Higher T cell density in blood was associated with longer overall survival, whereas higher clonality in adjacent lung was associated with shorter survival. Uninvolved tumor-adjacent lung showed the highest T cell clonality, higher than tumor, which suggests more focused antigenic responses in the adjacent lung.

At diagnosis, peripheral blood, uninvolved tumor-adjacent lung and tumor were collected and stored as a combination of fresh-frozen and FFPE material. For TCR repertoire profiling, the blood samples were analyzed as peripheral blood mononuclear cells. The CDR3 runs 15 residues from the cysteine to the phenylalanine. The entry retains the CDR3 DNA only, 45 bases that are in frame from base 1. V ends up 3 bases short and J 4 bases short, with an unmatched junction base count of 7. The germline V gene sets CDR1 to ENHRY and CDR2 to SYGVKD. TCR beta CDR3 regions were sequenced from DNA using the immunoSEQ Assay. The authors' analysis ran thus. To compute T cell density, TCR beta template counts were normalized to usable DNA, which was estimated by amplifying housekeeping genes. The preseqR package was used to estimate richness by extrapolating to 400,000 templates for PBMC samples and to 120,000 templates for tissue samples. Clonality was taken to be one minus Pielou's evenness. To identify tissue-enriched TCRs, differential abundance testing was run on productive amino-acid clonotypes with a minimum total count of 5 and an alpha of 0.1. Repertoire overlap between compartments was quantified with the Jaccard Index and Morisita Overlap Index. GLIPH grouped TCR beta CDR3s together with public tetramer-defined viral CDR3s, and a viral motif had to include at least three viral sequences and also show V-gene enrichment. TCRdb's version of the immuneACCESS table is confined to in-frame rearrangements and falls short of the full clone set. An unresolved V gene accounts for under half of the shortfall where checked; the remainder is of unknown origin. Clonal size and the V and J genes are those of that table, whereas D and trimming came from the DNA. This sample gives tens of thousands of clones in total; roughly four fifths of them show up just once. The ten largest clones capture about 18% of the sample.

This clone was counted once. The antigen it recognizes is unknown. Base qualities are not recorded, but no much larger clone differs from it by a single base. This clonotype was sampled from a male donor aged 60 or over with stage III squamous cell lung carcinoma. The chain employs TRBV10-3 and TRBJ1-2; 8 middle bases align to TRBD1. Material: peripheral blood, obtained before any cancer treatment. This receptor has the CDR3 CAISDRDRRAYGYTF. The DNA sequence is TGTGCCATCAGTGACCGGGACAGGCGAGCCTATGGCTACACCTTC.